This record covers a single T cell receptor beta chain. The source of the sample is a study of blood T cell repertoires in COVID-19. Looking at the study overall: Samples of COVID-19 (acute and convalescent) were obtained from the United States, Italy and Spain. The cDNA or gDNA used as material had been derived from T cells, B-cell-depleted T cells, or PBMCs.

Authors' analysis steps: Counts of nucleated cells, estimated from reference gene primer amplification, were obtained. TCRdb's copy holds only in-frame clones and misses some; the assay was immunoSEQ multiplex PCR. V, J and clone size are taken as reported in that table, and D and trimming were inferred from the DNA itself. This sample yields 250,000 to 350,000 clones, of which 88% are seen a single time; 9.4% belongs to the top ten. CDR1 SEHNR and CDR2 FQNEAQ come from the germline V gene (reference sequence). The V gene lost 0 bases and the J gene lost 2 bases, with 10 bases spanning the gap. The CDR3 is 15 residues long.

The source material was peripheral blood. This sequence was found in a man between 18 and 35 years old with active or convalescent COVID-19. The chain employs TRBV7-9 and TRBJ2-5; D not resolved. The CDR3 is CASSLAPGGQETQYF. The CDR3 nucleotides read TGTGCCAGCAGCTTAGCCCCAGGTGGTCAAGAGACCCAGTACTTC.